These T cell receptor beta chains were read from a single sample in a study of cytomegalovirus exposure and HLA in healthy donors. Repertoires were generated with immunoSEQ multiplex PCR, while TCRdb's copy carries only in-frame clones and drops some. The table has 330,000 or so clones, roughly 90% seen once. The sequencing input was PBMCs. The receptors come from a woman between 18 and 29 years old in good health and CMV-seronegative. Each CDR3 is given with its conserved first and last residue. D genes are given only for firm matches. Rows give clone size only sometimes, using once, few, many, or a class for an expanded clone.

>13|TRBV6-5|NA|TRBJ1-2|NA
TGTGCCAGCAGCCCTCACGAACTCTATGGCTACACCTTC
CASSPHELYGYTF
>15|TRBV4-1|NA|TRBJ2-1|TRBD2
TGCGCCAGCAGCGGCATAGCGGGAAGCTACAATGAGCAGTTCTTC
CASSGIAGSYNEQFF
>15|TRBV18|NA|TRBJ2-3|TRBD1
TGTGCCAGCTCACTCGACAGGGCTAGCACAGATACGCAGTATTTT
CASSLDRASTDTQYF
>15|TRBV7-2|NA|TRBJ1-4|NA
TGTGCCAGCAGCTTAACGTCCTTGGGAGGGGAAAAACTGTTTTTT
CASSLTSLGGEKLFF
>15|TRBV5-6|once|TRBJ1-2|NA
TGTGCCAGCAGCTACGGGACACCAGAGTGGTATGGCTACACCTTC
CASSYGTPEWYGYTF
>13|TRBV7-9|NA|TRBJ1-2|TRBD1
TGTGCCAGCAGCTCAACGGGACAGGGTGGCTACACCTTC
CASSSTGQGGYTF
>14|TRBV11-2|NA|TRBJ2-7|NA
TGTGCCAGCAGCCAGCGGGTAGACTCCTACGAGCAGTACTTC
CASSQRVDSYEQYF
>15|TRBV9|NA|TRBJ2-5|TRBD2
TGTGCCAGCAGCGCGGGACTAGCGGGAGGTGAGACCCAGTACTTC
CASSAGLAGGETQYF
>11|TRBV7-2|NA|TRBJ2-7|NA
TGTGCCAGCAGTCAACAGGGCGAGCAGTACTTC
CASSQQGEQYF
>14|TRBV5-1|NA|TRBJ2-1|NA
TGCGCCAGCACCTTAAGGGGTACCTACAATGAGCAGTTCTTC
CASTLRGTYNEQFF
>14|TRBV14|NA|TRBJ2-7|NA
TGTGCCAGCAGCCAAGTAGCTAAGACCTACGAGCAGTACTTC
CASSQVAKTYEQYF
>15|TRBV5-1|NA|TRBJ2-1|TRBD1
TGCGCCAGCAGCCTGGACAGGGGCAAGGGCAATGAGCAGTTCTTC
CASSLDRGKGNEQFF
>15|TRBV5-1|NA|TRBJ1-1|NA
TGCGCCAGCAGCTCTGGAAGGGAGGCGGACACTGAAGCTTTCTTT
CASSSGREADTEAFF
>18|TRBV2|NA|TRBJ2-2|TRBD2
TGTGCCAGCAGTGAGCTTGGACTAGCGGGAGCGAACACCGGGGAGCTGTTTTTT
CASSELGLAGANTGELFF
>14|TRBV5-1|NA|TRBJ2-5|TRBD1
TGCGCCAGCGGGGGACAGGGTAAACAAGAGACCCAGTACTTC
CASGGQGKQETQYF
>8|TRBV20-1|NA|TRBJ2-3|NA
TGCAGTGCACGCCACGGGTATTTT
CSARHGYF
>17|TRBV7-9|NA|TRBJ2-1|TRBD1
TGTGCCAGCAGCTTAGCCATCGGGACAGCTCCCTACAATGAGCAGTTCTTC
CASSLAIGTAPYNEQFF
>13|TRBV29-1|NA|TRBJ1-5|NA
TGCAGCGTTGGGCTGACAGAGAATCAGCCCCAGCATTTT
CSVGLTENQPQHF
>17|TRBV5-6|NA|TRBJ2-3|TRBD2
TGTGCCAGCAGCTCAAGGGGTACTAGCGGGGTCACAGATACGCAGTATTTT
CASSSRGTSGVTDTQYF
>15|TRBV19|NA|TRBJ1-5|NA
TGTGCCAGTAGTGTGGACCAGGGGCGTTATCAGCCCCAGCATTTT
CASSVDQGRYQPQHF
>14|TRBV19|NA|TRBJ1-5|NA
TGTGCCAGTAGTACCACAAATAGCAATCAGCCCCAGCATTTT
CASSTTNSNQPQHF
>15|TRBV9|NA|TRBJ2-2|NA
TGTGCCAGCAGCGTCGGGAGTAGCGCTGGCGGGGAGCTGTTTTTT
CASSVGSSAGGELFF
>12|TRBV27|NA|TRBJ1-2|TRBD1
TGTGCCAGCAGTCCTACAGGGGTTGGCTACACCTTC
CASSPTGVGYTF
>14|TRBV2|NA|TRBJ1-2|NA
TGTGCCAGGGGGTTGGGCGGGGGAGGCTATGGCTACACCTTC
CARGLGGGGYGYTF
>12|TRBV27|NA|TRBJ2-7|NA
TGTGCCAGCAGTTTCATCTCCTACGAGCAGTACTTC
CASSFISYEQYF
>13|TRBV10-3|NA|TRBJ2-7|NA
TGTGCCGCACGGGTCGGGGACAACTACGAGCAGTACTTC
CAARVGDNYEQYF